This T cell receptor (beta chain) was retrieved from a study of blood T cell repertoires in COVID-19. About the study: In each case, the material was cDNA or gDNA derived from T cells, B-cell-depleted T cells, or PBMCs.

The trim removed 6 bases at V and 7 bases at J, leaving 6 bases unmatched. From germline, CDR1 is MGHDK and CDR2 SYGVNS. The CDR3 has 15 amino acids. The method was immunoSEQ multiplex PCR; TCRdb's version includes in-frame clones alone and lacks a portion of them. The repertoire has 100,000 to 120,000 clones, 81% of them found once; the top ten carry less than 45%. The TCR comes from a man older than 75 with acute or convalescent COVID-19. The V and J genes are TRBV25-1 and TRBJ1-6, with 10 bases identical to TRBD1. What was sequenced was peripheral blood. The CDR3 reads CASSRQGALNSPLHF. DNA of the CDR3: TGTGCCAGCAGCCGACAGGGGGCGCTGAATTCACCCCTCCACTTT.